This passage covers 26 T cell receptor beta chains from one sample sequenced in a study of CD8+ T cells in alopecia areata (dated 2018 in TCRdb). The library was prepared using the immunoSEQ multiplex PCR assay. RNA was extracted from all samples and reverse transcribed into cDNA, which served as template for TCR sequencing. As stored in TCRdb, this immuneACCESS dataset retains in-frame rearrangements with V and J assigned. A fraction of the clones does not appear; measured against another copy, unresolved V genes explain less than half of the discrepancy, and the remainder lacks a known reason. The sample table holds around 35,000 clones, of which around 50% were seen once. The top ten constitute around two fifths of the sample. The sample was NKG2D-high CD8+ T cells sorted from blood. The cell subset or site label here, explained by the study, means: sorted CD8+ NKG2D-high blood T cells. These receptors were taken from a human donor with alopecia areata.

There are a few counts of this clone. The CDR3 nucleotides read TGTGCCAGTAGTGCGGCGGGAGGCAATGAGCAGTTCTTC. Its protein product is CASSAAGGNEQFF. This sequence joins TRBV19 and TRBJ2-1, with TRBD2 identical over 8 bases. Germline CDR1 LNHDA, CDR2 SQIVND (reference sequence). V trimming: 5 bases; J trimming: 6 bases; junction bases outside the gene matches: 3. The CDR3 sequence is 13 residues long.

The chain recombines TRBV28 with TRBJ2-7, with D perhaps being TRBD1 or TRBD2 (6 bases each). Trimming left V 2 bases short and J 0 bases short, with 11 bases between. The CDR3 totals 15 residues. Looked up from germline, CDR1 is MDHEN and CDR2 is SYDVKM. In nucleotides, the CDR3 is TGTGCCAGCAGTTTAATAGGGGGGAGCTCCTACGAGCAGTACTTC. Translated: CASSLIGGSSYEQYF.

This chain connects TRBV28 to TRBJ1-2, with D possibly being TRBD1 (5 bases). V lost 6 bases and J lost 4, with 18 bases in between. The CDR3 contains 15 residues. Germline V lookup: CDR1 MDHEN, CDR2 SYDVKM. The CDR3 DNA reads as TGTGCCAGCAGATATAACGCGGACACCCTCTATGGCTACACCTTC. It specifies CASRYNADTLYGYTF.

This clone was seen a handful of times. The chain has TRBV29-1 and TRBJ2-1; 9 nucleotides agree with TRBD1. The CDR3 runs 14 residues. The V gene end was trimmed by 3 bases and the J gene end by 5 bases; junction bases not matched to a gene: 5. Germline V gene data show CDR1 as SQVTM and CDR2 as ANQGSEA. CDR3: CSVDNRGRDNEQFF. The CDR3 DNA is TGCAGCGTTGACAACAGGGGGCGCGACAATGAGCAGTTCTTC.

This clone was seen more than once but under ten times. The chain carries TRBV14 and TRBJ2-3, with a weak D call TRBD2 (6 bases). The CDR3 sequence is 16 residues long. Germline loops: CDR1 SGHDN, CDR2 FVKESK. V lost 4 bases, J lost 2 bases, and 16 bases lay in between. The CDR3 nucleotides are TGTGCCAGCAGCCTCCGCCGGGACTTGCTCACAGATACGCAGTATTTT. As protein: CASSLRRDLLTDTQYF.

This clone showed up just a few times. The chain joins TRBV5-6 to TRBJ2-7, with D possibly matching TRBD2 (6 bases). V lost 3 bases and J lost 7, with 17 bases in between. CDR3 length equals 14 residues. From germline, CDR1 is SGHDT and CDR2 YYEEEE. The CDR3 region has the DNA TGTGCCAGCAGCTATGGCCAGGGAGGTCAGGAGCAGTACTTC. Translation gives CASSYGQGGQEQYF.

The V and J genes are TRBV7-6 and TRBJ2-5; D is possibly TRBD1 (6 bases). V lost 2 bases, J lost 1 base, and 8 bases lay in between. The CDR3 totals 14 residues. Germline V lookup: CDR1 SGHVS, CDR2 FNYEAQ. In nucleotides, the CDR3 is TGTGCCAGCAGCTTAAGGGACACCCAAGAGACCCAGTACTTC. This codes for CASSLRDTQETQYF.

This clone was counted between two and nine times. The genes are TRBV19 and TRBJ2-3; either TRBD1 or TRBD2 may supply D (6 bases each). This CDR3 spans 12 amino acids. V lost 9 bases, J lost 6 bases, and 13 bases lay in between. Germline CDR1 is LNHDA and CDR2 is SQIVND (reference sequence). The CDR3 nucleotides read TGTGCCAGCGAGGGGGGCTTGGATACGCAGTATTTT. Translated, it gives CASEGGLDTQYF.

The rearrangement joins TRBV28 to TRBJ2-2; no clear D gene. The germline gives CDR1 MDHEN, CDR2 SYDVKM. CDR3 size: 12 residues. Trimming shortened V by 3 bases and J by 7 bases, and 6 bases separated the two germline ends. CDR3: CASSFVGGELFF. Written as DNA, the CDR3 is TGTGCCAGCAGTTTCGTCGGCGGGGAGCTGTTTTTT.

The chain joins TRBV7-2 to TRBJ1-4; D call uncertain. Trimming cost V 5 bases and J 7 bases, with 8 bases left between them. The CDR3 is 12 amino acids. Germline V CDR1 and CDR2: SGHTA, FQGNSA. This CDR3 reads CASSPWGEKLFF. The CDR3 nucleotides are TGTGCCAGCAGCCCGTGGGGTGAAAAACTGTTTTTT. Looking up the rest from reference TRBV7-2 and TRBJ1-4 gives the full variable domain: GAGVSQSPSNKVTEKGKDVELRCDPISGHTALYWYRQSLGQGLEFLIYFQGNSAPDKSGLPSDRFSAERTGGSVSTLTIQRTQQEDSAVYLCASSPWGEKLFFGSGTQLSVL.

The chain employs TRBV11-2 and TRBJ2-7; the match to TRBD1 covers 9 bases. The CDR3 runs 14 residues. Trimming removed 5 bases from V and 2 bases from J; junction bases left unmatched: 4. The germline V gene encodes CDR1 SGHAT and CDR2 FQNNGV. CDR3 DNA sequence: TGTGCCAGCAGCACCTGGGACAGGGCCTACGAGCAGTACTTC. Amino acids: CASSTWDRAYEQYF.

The gene calls are TRBV11-2 and TRBJ2-2; D ambiguous. Germline CDR1 SGHAT, CDR2 FQNNGV. V was trimmed by 4 bases and J by 7 bases, leaving 7 bases between them. The CDR3 loop spans 12 amino acids. In nucleotides, the CDR3 is TGTGCCAGCAGCTCATGGTTCGGGGAGCTGTTTTTT. It codes for CASSSWFGELFF. The complete variable domain, with remaining parts taken from reference TRBV11-2 and TRBJ2-2, reads EAGVAQSPRYKIIEKRQSVAFWCNPISGHATLYWYQQILGQGPKLLIQFQNNGVVDDSQLPKDRFSAERLKGVDSTLKIQPAKLEDSAVYLCASSSWFGELFFGEGSRLTVL.

There are a few counts of this clone. V is TRBV7-2 and J is TRBJ2-6; D uncertain. V lost 2 bases and J 0 bases, leaving 8 bases between the germline ends. CDR3 length: 16 residues. Germline V lookup: CDR1 SGHTA, CDR2 FQGNSA. In nucleotides, the CDR3 is TGTGCCAGCAGCTTAAATTCGTACTCTGGGGCCAACGTCCTGACTTTC. Translating it yields CASSLNSYSGANVLTF. Using reference TRBV7-2 and TRBJ2-6 for the parts outside the CDR3, the full variable domain is GAGVSQSPSNKVTEKGKDVELRCDPISGHTALYWYRQSLGQGLEFLIYFQGNSAPDKSGLPSDRFSAERTGGSVSTLTIQRTQQEDSAVYLCASSLNSYSGANVLTFGAGSRLTVL.

The V call is TRBV19, the J call TRBJ1-1; unclear D gene. Trimming took off 8 bases at V and 3 bases at J, with 10 bases between the two ends. Germline CDR1 is LNHDA and CDR2 is SQIVND (reference sequence). The CDR3 totals 12 residues. The CDR3 is CASLGSYTEAFF. CDR3 DNA: TGTGCCAGTCTTGGCAGTTACACTGAAGCTTTCTTT.

The chain combines TRBV7-9 with TRBJ2-1; D perhaps matches TRBD1 (6 bases). Germline V CDR1 and CDR2: SEHNR, FQNEAQ (reference sequence). The CDR3 spans 16 residues. With 5 bases removed from V and 6 bases from J, the gap between germline ends came to 20 bases. The CDR3 loop reads CASSGYRGGSVNEQFF. In nucleotides, the CDR3 is TGTGCCAGCAGCGGCTACCGAGGGGGTTCCGTCAATGAGCAGTTCTTC.

This chain connects TRBV5-4 to TRBJ2-1; the match to TRBD2 covers 7 bases. Germline values: CDR1 SGHNT, CDR2 YYREEE (reference sequence). The CDR3 is 13 amino acids. The V and J ends lost 5 bases and 7 bases, in that order; junction bases with no gene match: 6. CDR3 bases: TGTGCCAGCAGGTCGGGACTAAGTAATGAGCAGTTCTTC. Amino acids: CASRSGLSNEQFF.

This clone occurred once. The chain is built from TRBV4-1 and TRBJ2-1; D gene uncertain. V was cut by 11 bases and J by 7 bases, with 12 bases left in between. Per germline, CDR1 MGHRA and CDR2 YSYEKL. The CDR3 loop spans 11 amino acids. The CDR3 is CASSFGNEQFF. In DNA form, the CDR3 reads TGCGCCTCCTCTTTTGGGAATGAGCAGTTCTTC.

This clone turned up a few times. The J gene is TRBJ2-7, the V gene TRBV7-9, with 8 bases fitting TRBD2. The CDR3 is made up of 13 amino acids. The V gene's germline CDR1 is SEHNR and CDR2 FQNEAQ (reference sequence). Losses at the gene ends were 5 bases for V and 7 bases for J; bases not matched to a gene: 7. The CDR3: CASSPPGGGEQYF. CDR3 bases: TGTGCCAGCAGCCCCCCCGGGGGGGGTGAGCAGTACTTC.

V usage is TRBV7-9 and J usage is TRBJ2-5; TRBD1 matches at 8 bases. The CDR3 runs 14 residues. The V gene's germline CDR1 is SEHNR and CDR2 FQNEAQ (reference sequence). The V segment lost 5 bases and the J segment 5 bases; nucleotides outside the gene matches: 7. For the CDR3, the DNA is TGTGCCAGCAGCCCCCGACAGGGGTGGGAGACCCAGTACTTC. Translating gives CASSPRQGWETQYF.

The rearrangement uses TRBV7-9 and TRBJ2-7, with TRBD1 matching 9 bases. The ends lost 5 bases at V and 0 bases at J; junction bases unmatched: 8. The CDR3 is 16 amino acids. Germline values: CDR1 SEHNR, CDR2 FQNEAQ (reference sequence). The CDR3 loop reads CASSPIRGQGSYEQYF. Here the CDR3 DNA reads TGTGCCAGCAGCCCCATCCGGGGACAGGGCTCCTACGAGCAGTACTTC.

This clone was counted between two and nine times. The chain links TRBV4-3 to TRBJ2-1, with 9 bases identical to TRBD2. Germline V gene data show CDR1 as LGHNA and CDR2 as YSLEER. The CDR3 extends over 17 amino acids. The V and J ends lost 0 bases and 5 bases, in that order; junction bases with no gene match: 8. The CDR3 is CASSQDRARGGHNEQFF. In DNA form, the CDR3 reads TGCGCCAGCAGCCAAGATCGGGCGCGGGGGGGACACAATGAGCAGTTCTTC.

The chain is built from TRBV23-1 and TRBJ1-1, with a possible D match to TRBD1 (5 bases). TRBV23-1 is treated as an ORF (open reading frame) with a function not yet certain. There are 16 residues in the CDR3. The V gene lost 8 bases and the J gene lost 1 base, with 20 bases spanning the gap. The CDR3 region has the DNA TGCGCCAGCCAGTCAATCGATGCAGGGAAGAACACTGAAGCTTTCTTT. The encoded protein is CASQSIDAGKNTEAFF.

V and J are TRBV27 and TRBJ1-2; TRBD1 might be the D (5 bases). CDR3 length: 14 amino acids. V lost 5 bases and J 5 bases, leaving 15 bases between the germline ends. Germline loops: CDR1 MNHEY, CDR2 SMNVEV (reference sequence). The CDR3 DNA follows: TGTGCCAGCAGTCAAAACGGGGGATGGTATGGCTACACCTTC. Encoded protein: CASSQNGGWYGYTF.

In this sample, this clone turned up a few times. The chain links TRBV7-2 to TRBJ2-7; weak D call: TRBD1 (6 bases). Deletions cut 3 bases from V and 1 base from J, with 13 bases between. This CDR3 region has 15 residues. Germline V gene sequence: CDR1 SGHTA, CDR2 FQGNSA. As DNA, the CDR3 is TGTGCCAGCAGCTTCTCCAGGGGAGCTTCCTACGAGCAGTACTTC. This translates into CASSFSRGASYEQYF. Full variable domain (outside the CDR3, taken from reference TRBV7-2 and TRBJ2-7): GAGVSQSPSNKVTEKGKDVELRCDPISGHTALYWYRQSLGQGLEFLIYFQGNSAPDKSGLPSDRFSAERTGGSVSTLTIQRTQQEDSAVYLCASSFSRGASYEQYFGPGTRLTVT.

This clone showed up just a few times. The rearrangement uses TRBV6-1 and TRBJ2-1; no clear D. The germline V and J ends were trimmed by 3 bases and 10 bases, with 10 bases remaining between them. The CDR3 spans 12 residues. The germline V gene encodes CDR1 MNHNS and CDR2 SASEGT. The DNA for the CDR3 is TGTGCCAGCAGTGAGGCAGGACCAGAGCAGTTCTTC. Amino acid sequence: CASSEAGPEQFF.

The chain is built from TRBV5-6 and TRBJ2-6; the D is unclear. The CDR3 runs to 13 residues. V was clipped by 7 bases and J by 1 base, with 6 bases between them. CDR1 and CDR2 (germline): SGHDT, YYEEEE. The CDR3 sequence: CASWQSGANVLTF. The CDR3 coding sequence is TGTGCCAGCTGGCAGTCTGGGGCCAACGTCCTGACTTTC.